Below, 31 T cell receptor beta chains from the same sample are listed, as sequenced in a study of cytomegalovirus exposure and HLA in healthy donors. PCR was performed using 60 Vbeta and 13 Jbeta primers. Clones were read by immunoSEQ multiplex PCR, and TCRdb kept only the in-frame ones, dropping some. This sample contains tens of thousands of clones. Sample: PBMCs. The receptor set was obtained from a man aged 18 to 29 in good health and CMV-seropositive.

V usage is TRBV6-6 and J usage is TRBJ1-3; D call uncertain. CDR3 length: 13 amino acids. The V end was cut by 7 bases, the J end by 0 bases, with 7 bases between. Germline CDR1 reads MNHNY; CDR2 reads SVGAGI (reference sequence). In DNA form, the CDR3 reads TGTGCCAGCATGGAGCCCTCTGGAAACACCATATATTTT. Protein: CASMEPSGNTIYF.

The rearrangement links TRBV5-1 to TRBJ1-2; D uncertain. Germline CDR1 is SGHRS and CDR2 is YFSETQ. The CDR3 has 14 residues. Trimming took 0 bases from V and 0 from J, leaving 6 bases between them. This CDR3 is CASSLVAANYGYTF. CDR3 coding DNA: TGCGCCAGCAGCTTGGTCGCGGCTAACTATGGCTACACCTTC.

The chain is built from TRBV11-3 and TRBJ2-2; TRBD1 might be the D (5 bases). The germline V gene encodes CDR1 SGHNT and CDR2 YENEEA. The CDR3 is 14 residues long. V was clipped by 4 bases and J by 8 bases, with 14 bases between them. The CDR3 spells CASSSNRAGGELFF. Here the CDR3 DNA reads TGTGCCAGCAGCTCCAACAGAGCAGGGGGGGAGCTGTTTTTT.

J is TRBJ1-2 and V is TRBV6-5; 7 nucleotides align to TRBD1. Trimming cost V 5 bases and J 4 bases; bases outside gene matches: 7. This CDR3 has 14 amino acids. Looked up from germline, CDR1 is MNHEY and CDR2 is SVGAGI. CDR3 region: CASSRDREVYGYTF. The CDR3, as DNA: TGTGCCAGCAGTCGGGACAGAGAGGTCTATGGCTACACCTTC.

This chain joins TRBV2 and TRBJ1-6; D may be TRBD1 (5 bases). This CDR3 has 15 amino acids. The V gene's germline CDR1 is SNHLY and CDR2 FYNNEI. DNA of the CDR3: TGTGGCCTTCAGCAGGGAGGTTCTCGAGATTCACCCCTCCACTTT. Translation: CGLQQGGSRDSPLHF.

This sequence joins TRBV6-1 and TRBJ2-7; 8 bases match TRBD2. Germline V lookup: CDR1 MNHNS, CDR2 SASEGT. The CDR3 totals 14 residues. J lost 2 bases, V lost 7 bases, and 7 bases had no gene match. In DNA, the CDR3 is TGTGCCAGCAAATCCCGGGGGGGAACCTACGAGCAGTACTTC. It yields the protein CASKSRGGTYEQYF.

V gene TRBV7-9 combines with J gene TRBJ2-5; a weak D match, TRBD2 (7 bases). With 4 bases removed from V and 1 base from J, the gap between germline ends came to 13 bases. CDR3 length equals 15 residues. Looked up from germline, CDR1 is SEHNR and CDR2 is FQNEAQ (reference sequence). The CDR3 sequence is CASSSRGGAQETQYF. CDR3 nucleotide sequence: TGTGCCAGCAGCTCCCGTGGGGGGGCCCAAGAGACCCAGTACTTC.

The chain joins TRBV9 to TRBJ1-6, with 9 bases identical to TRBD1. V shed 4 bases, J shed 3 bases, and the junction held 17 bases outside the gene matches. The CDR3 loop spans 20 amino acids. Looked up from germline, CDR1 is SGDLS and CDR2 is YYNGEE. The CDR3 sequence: CASSLLKAGTGIFYNSPLHF. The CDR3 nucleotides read TGTGCCAGCAGCCTTCTCAAAGCCGGGACAGGGATTTTCTATAATTCACCCCTCCACTTT.

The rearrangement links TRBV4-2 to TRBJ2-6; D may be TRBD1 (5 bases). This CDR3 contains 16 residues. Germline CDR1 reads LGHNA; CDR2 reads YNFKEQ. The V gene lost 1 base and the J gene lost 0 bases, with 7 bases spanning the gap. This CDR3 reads CASSQGGSSGANVLTF. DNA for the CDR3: TGTGCCAGCAGCCAAGGGGGCAGCTCTGGGGCCAACGTCCTGACTTTC.

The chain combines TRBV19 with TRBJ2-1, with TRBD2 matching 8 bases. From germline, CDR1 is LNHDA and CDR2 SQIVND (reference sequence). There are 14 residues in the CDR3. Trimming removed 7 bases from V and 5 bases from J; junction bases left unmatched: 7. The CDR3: CASNSGMTDNEQFF. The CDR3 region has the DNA TGTGCCAGTAATAGCGGGATGACCGACAATGAGCAGTTCTTC.

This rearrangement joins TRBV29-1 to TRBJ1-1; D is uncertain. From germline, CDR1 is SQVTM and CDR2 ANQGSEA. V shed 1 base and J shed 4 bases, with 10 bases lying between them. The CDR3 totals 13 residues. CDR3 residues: CSVEVQAVTEAFF. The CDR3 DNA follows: TGCAGCGTTGAAGTACAAGCGGTCACTGAAGCTTTCTTT.

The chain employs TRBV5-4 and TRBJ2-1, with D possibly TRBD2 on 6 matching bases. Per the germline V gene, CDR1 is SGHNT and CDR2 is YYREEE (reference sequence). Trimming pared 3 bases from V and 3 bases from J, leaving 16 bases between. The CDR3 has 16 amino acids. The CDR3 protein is CASSSTPARDYNEQFF. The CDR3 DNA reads TGTGCCAGCAGCTCGACCCCAGCGCGGGACTACAATGAGCAGTTCTTC.

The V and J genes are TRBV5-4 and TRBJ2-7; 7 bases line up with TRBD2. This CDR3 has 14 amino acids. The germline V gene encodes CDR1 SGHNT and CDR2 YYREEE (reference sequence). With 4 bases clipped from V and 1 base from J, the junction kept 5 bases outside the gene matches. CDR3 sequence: CASSGPAGSYEQYF. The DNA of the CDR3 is TGTGCCAGCAGCGGTCCAGCGGGATCCTACGAGCAGTACTTC.

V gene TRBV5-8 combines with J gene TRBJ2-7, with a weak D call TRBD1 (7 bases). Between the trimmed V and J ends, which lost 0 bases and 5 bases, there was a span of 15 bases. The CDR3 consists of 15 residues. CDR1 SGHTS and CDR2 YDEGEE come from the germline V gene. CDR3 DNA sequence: TGTGCCAGCAGCTTGGGAAACTCAGGGGGGAACGAGCAGTACTTC. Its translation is CASSLGNSGGNEQYF.

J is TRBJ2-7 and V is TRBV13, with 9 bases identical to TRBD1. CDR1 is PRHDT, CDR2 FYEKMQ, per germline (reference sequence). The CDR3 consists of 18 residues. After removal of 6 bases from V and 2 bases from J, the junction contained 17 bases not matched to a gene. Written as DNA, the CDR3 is TGTGCCAGCAGTGAGGCCACATTCCGGGACAGGGACACCTACGAGCAGTACTTC. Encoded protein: CASSEATFRDRDTYEQYF. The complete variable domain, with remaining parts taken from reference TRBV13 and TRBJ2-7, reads AAGVIQSPRHLIKEKRETATLKCYPIPRHDTVYWYQQGPGQDPQFLISFYEKMQSDKGSIPDRFSAQQFSDYHSELNMSSLELGDSALYFCASSEATFRDRDTYEQYFGPGTRLTVT.

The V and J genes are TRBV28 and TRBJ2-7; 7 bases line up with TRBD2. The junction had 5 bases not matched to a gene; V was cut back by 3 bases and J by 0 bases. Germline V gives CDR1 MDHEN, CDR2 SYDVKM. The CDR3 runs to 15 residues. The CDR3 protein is CASSFWGGSSYEQYF. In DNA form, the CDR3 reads TGTGCCAGCAGTTTCTGGGGGGGGAGCTCCTACGAGCAGTACTTC.

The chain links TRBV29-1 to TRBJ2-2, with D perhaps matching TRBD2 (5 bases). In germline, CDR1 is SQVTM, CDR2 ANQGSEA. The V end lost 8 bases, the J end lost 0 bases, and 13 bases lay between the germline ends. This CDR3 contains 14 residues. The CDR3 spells CSYQRVPNTGELFF. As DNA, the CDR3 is TGCAGCTACCAGAGGGTACCGAACACCGGGGAGCTGTTTTTT.

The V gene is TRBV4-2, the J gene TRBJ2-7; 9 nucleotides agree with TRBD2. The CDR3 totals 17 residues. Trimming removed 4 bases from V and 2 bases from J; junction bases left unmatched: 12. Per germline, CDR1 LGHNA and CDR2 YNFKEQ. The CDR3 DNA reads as TGTGCCAGCAGCCCCTTACCCCAGAGCGGGAGGCCCTACGAGCAGTACTTC. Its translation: CASSPLPQSGRPYEQYF.

The CDR3 coding sequence is TGTGCCAGCTCACTTTCGGGACAGAGAACATACGAGCAGTACTTC. Translated: CASSLSGQRTYEQYF. The chain combines TRBV18 with TRBJ2-7, with 7 nucleotides matching TRBD1. Germline V gene data show CDR1 as KGHSH and CDR2 as LQKENI. V trimming: 4 bases; J trimming: 4 bases; junction bases outside the gene matches: 10. This CDR3 has 15 amino acids.

The CDR3 spells CASSVGDRVYQETQYF. The CDR3 DNA sequence: TGTGCCAGCAGCGTAGGGGACAGGGTATACCAAGAGACCCAGTACTTC. This chain connects TRBV9 to TRBJ2-5; TRBD1 aligns across 9 bases. This CDR3 contains 16 residues. After removal of 0 bases from V and 0 bases from J, the junction contained 3 bases not matched to a gene. The V gene's germline CDR1 is SGDLS and CDR2 YYNGEE.

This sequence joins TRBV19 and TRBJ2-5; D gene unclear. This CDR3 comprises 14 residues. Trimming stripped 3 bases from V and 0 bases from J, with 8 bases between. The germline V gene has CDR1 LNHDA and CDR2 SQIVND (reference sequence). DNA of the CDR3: TGTGCCAGTAGTATTTCCGGGTACCAAGAGACCCAGTACTTC. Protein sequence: CASSISGYQETQYF.

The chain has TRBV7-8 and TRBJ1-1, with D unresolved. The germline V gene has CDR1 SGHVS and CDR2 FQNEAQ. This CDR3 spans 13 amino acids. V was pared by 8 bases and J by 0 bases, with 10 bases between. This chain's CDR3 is CASYEAMNTEAFF. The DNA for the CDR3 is TGTGCCAGCTATGAGGCCATGAACACTGAAGCTTTCTTT.

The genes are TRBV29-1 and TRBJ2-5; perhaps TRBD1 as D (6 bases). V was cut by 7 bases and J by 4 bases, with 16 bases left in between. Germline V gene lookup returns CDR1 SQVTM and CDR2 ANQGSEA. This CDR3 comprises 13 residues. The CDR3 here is CSAQGRGRETQYF. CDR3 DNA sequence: TGCAGCGCCCAGGGTAGGGGGAGAGAGACCCAGTACTTC.

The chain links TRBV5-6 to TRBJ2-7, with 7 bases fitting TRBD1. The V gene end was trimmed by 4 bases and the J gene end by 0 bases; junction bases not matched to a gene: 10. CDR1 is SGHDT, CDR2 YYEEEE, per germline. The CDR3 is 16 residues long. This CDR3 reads CASSPKGTARSYEQYF. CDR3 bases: TGTGCCAGCAGCCCGAAGGGGACAGCCCGCTCCTACGAGCAGTACTTC.

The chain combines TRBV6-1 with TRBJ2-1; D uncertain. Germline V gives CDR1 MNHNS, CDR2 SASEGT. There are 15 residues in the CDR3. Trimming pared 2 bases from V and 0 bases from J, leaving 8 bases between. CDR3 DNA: TGTGCCAGCAGTGAAAGGTACAGCTCCTACAATGAGCAGTTCTTC. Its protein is CASSERYSSYNEQFF.

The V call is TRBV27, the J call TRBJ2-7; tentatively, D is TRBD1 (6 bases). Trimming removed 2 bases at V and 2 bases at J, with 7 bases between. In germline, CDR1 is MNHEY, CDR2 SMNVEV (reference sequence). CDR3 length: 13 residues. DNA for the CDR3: TGTGCCAGCAGTTTAAACAGGGCCTACGAGCAGTACTTC. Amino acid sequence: CASSLNRAYEQYF.

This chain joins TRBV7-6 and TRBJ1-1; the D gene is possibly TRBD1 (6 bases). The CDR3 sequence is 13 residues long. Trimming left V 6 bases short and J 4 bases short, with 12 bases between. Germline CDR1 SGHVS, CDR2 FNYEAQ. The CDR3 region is CASRSTGTTEAFF. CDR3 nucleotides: TGTGCCAGCAGATCCACAGGGACCACTGAAGCTTTCTTT.

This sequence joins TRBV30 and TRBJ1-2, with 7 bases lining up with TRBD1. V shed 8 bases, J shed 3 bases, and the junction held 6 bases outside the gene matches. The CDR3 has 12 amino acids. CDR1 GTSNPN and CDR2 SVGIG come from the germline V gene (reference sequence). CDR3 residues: CAGHRGDYGYTF. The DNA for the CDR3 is TGTGCCGGGCACAGGGGCGACTATGGCTACACCTTC. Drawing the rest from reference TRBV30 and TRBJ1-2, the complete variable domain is SQTIHQWPATLVQPVGSPLSLECTVEGTSNPNLYWYRQAAGRGLQLLFYSVGIGQISSEVPQNLSASRPQDRQFILSSKKLLLSDSGFYLCAGHRGDYGYTFGSGTRLTVV.

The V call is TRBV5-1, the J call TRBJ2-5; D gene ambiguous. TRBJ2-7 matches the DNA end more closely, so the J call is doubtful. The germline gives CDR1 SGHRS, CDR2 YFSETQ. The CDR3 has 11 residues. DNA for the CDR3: TGCGCCAGCAGCTTTGCCCACGAGCAGTACTTC. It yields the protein CASSFAHEQYF.

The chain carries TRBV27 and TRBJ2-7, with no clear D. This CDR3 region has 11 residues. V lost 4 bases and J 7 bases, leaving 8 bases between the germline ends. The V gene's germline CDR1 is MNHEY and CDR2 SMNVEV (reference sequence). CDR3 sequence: CASSSSQEQYF. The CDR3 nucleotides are TGTGCCAGCAGTTCCAGTCAAGAGCAGTACTTC.

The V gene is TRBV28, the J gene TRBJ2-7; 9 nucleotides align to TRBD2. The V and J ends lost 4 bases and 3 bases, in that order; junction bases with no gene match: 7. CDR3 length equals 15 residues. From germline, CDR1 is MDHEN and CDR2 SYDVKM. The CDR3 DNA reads TGTGCCAGCAGTTCCTCCGGGACTAGCTTCTACGAGCAGTACTTC. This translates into CASSSSGTSFYEQYF. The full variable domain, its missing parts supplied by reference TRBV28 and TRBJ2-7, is DVKVTQSSRYLVKRTGEKVFLECVQDMDHENMFWYRQDPGLGLRLIYFSYDVKMKEKGDIPEGYSVSREKKERFSLILESASTNQTSMYLCASSSSGTSFYEQYFGPGTRLTVT.